These T cell receptor beta chains were read from a single sample in a study of siplizumab effects on memory and regulatory T cells. Profiled with immunoSEQ multiplex PCR; TCRdb holds only in-frame clones, not every one. The table includes more than 75,000 clones, about 96% detected once. The sequenced material came from naive CD4+ T cells sorted from blood. Receptors were obtained from a human donor in good health. Each CDR3 is given with its conserved first and last residue. The order of the fields is J gene, clone size, V gene, D gene, CDR3 DNA, CDR3 protein. The D gene is left open where the match is weak. Size values are once, few and many counts, or a class for expanded clones, and some rows have none.

J gene: TRBJ2-3
clone size: .
V gene: TRBV29-1
D gene: .
CDR3 DNA: TGCAGCGCTGAAAAGGGGACAGATACGCAGTATTTT
CDR3 protein: CSAEKGTDTQYF

J gene: TRBJ2-7
clone size: .
V gene: TRBV15
D gene: TRBD1
CDR3 DNA: TGTGCCACCAGTCGGGACAGAAGCTCCTACGAGCAGTACTTC
CDR3 protein: CATSRDRSSYEQYF

J gene: TRBJ2-7
clone size: .
V gene: TRBV28
D gene: .
CDR3 DNA: TGTGCCAGCAGTCAACAGACAGTATTTTACGAGCAGTACTTC
CDR3 protein: CASSQQTVFYEQYF

J gene: TRBJ1-5
clone size: .
V gene: TRBV19
D gene: TRBD1
CDR3 DNA: TGTGCCAGTAGTATCCGGTCTTGGACAGGGGCCGCTCAAGCCCAGCATTTT
CDR3 protein: CASSIRSWTGAAQAQHF

J gene: TRBJ2-7
clone size: .
V gene: TRBV7-8
D gene: TRBD2
CDR3 DNA: TGTGCCAGCACCCACCTTAGCGGGGGGACTCCCTACGAGCAGTACTTC
CDR3 protein: CASTHLSGGTPYEQYF

J gene: TRBJ2-2
clone size: once
V gene: TRBV11-1
D gene: .
CDR3 DNA: TGTGCCAGCAGCTTAGGGGCGGGGAACACCGGGGAGCTGTTTTTT
CDR3 protein: CASSLGAGNTGELFF

J gene: TRBJ2-7
clone size: .
V gene: TRBV29-1
D gene: .
CDR3 DNA: TGCAGCGTTGAAGACTTATCCTACGAGCAGTACTTC
CDR3 protein: CSVEDLSYEQYF

J gene: TRBJ2-3
clone size: .
V gene: TRBV10-2
D gene: .
CDR3 DNA: TGCGCCAGCACCCCTTTAAGGGGCACAGATACGCAGTATTTT
CDR3 protein: CASTPLRGTDTQYF

J gene: TRBJ1-1
clone size: .
V gene: TRBV7-3
D gene: .
CDR3 DNA: TGTGCCAGCAGCCCCGACGCGGCGTGGGCCGGTGAAGCTTTCTTT
CDR3 protein: CASSPDAAWAGEAFF

J gene: TRBJ2-7
clone size: .
V gene: TRBV7-2
D gene: .
CDR3 DNA: TGTGCCAGCAGCTTAGATGGGACTTCCTCCTACGAGCAGTACTTC
CDR3 protein: CASSLDGTSSYEQYF

J gene: TRBJ2-3
clone size: .
V gene: TRBV27
D gene: .
CDR3 DNA: TGTGCCAGCGGCCACGGGAAGATGAACACAGATACGCAGTATTTT
CDR3 protein: CASGHGKMNTDTQYF

J gene: TRBJ2-5
clone size: .
V gene: TRBV28
D gene: .
CDR3 DNA: TGTGCCAGCAGTCGGATCGAGACCCAGTACTTC
CDR3 protein: CASSRIETQYF

J gene: TRBJ2-1
clone size: .
V gene: TRBV4-3
D gene: TRBD1
CDR3 DNA: TGCGCCAGCAGCCAAGGAGGGGACAGGGGGGTTCATGAGCAGTTCTTC
CDR3 protein: CASSQGGDRGVHEQFF

J gene: TRBJ2-4
clone size: .
V gene: TRBV30
D gene: .
CDR3 DNA: TGTGCCTGGAGTTCCGGGGCTTTCCCAAACATTCAGTACTTC
CDR3 protein: CAWSSGAFPNIQYF

J gene: TRBJ2-5
clone size: .
V gene: TRBV5-1
D gene: TRBD2
CDR3 DNA: TGCGCCAGCAGCCTTGGACTAGCGGGGGCCCTCCAAGAGACCCAGTACTTC
CDR3 protein: CASSLGLAGALQETQYF

J gene: TRBJ1-6
clone size: .
V gene: TRBV27
D gene: .
CDR3 DNA: TGTGCCAGCACCCAAGGACCTTATAATTCACCCCTCCACTTT
CDR3 protein: CASTQGPYNSPLHF

J gene: TRBJ2-5
clone size: .
V gene: TRBV6-5
D gene: .
CDR3 DNA: TGTGCCAGCATCGAGGGGACAACTGGGGAGACCCAGTACTTC
CDR3 protein: CASIEGTTGETQYF

J gene: TRBJ2-7
clone size: once
V gene: TRBV5-1
D gene: TRBD2
CDR3 DNA: TGCGCCAGCACTTCGAGCGGGGGAAACTACGAGCAGTACTTC
CDR3 protein: CASTSSGGNYEQYF

J gene: TRBJ2-6
clone size: .
V gene: TRBV5-1
D gene: .
CDR3 DNA: TGCGCCAGCAGCGCCTGGGCCAGCTCTGGGGCCAACGTCCTGACTTTC
CDR3 protein: CASSAWASSGANVLTF

J gene: TRBJ1-2
clone size: .
V gene: TRBV11-2
D gene: .
CDR3 DNA: TGTGCCAGCAGTCAATTCGGGCAGGGGACCTCCTTATCCTATGGCTACACCTTC
CDR3 protein: CASSQFGQGTSLSYGYTF

J gene: TRBJ2-5
clone size: .
V gene: TRBV10-3
D gene: TRBD1
CDR3 DNA: TGTGCCATCAGTGAGCCCAACAGGGGTGGGGAGACCCAGTACTTC
CDR3 protein: CAISEPNRGGETQYF

J gene: TRBJ1-2
clone size: .
V gene: TRBV19
D gene: TRBD1
CDR3 DNA: TGTGCCAGTATTCGAGGGGGGACAGGGAGTACCTATGGCTACACCTTC
CDR3 protein: CASIRGGTGSTYGYTF

J gene: TRBJ2-3
clone size: .
V gene: TRBV27
D gene: .
CDR3 DNA: TGTGCCAGCAGTTTCGGGCTAGCTGGCACAGATACGCAGTATTTT
CDR3 protein: CASSFGLAGTDTQYF

J gene: TRBJ2-7
clone size: .
V gene: TRBV28
D gene: .
CDR3 DNA: TGTGCCAGCAGTTTACTGTCAGGCCAAACCAGCTCCTACGAGCAGTACTTC
CDR3 protein: CASSLLSGQTSSYEQYF

J gene: TRBJ1-2
clone size: .
V gene: TRBV11-2
D gene: .
CDR3 DNA: TGTGCCAGCAGCTTAGGCGGGGGCTACACCTTC
CDR3 protein: CASSLGGGYTF

J gene: TRBJ1-2
clone size: .
V gene: TRBV4-3
D gene: .
CDR3 DNA: TGCGCCAGCAGCCAAGCCGAGTATGGCTACACCTTC
CDR3 protein: CASSQAEYGYTF

J gene: TRBJ1-1
clone size: .
V gene: TRBV25-1
D gene: .
CDR3 DNA: TGTGCCAGCAGTAGTGCCACATTGAACACTGAAGCTTTCTTT
CDR3 protein: CASSSATLNTEAFF

J gene: TRBJ2-7
clone size: .
V gene: TRBV9
D gene: TRBD2
CDR3 DNA: TGTGCCAGCAGCGTTAGCGGGGGGGCCAATTCCCACGAGCAGTACTTC
CDR3 protein: CASSVSGGANSHEQYF

J gene: TRBJ2-7
clone size: .
V gene: TRBV2
D gene: TRBD1
CDR3 DNA: TGTGCCAGCCAGACAGGGGGCGAGCAGTACTTC
CDR3 protein: CASQTGGEQYF

J gene: TRBJ2-7
clone size: .
V gene: TRBV29-1
D gene: .
CDR3 DNA: TGCAGCGTTCAGAGGGACACCTACGAGCAGTACTTC
CDR3 protein: CSVQRDTYEQYF

J gene: TRBJ2-4
clone size: .
V gene: TRBV18
D gene: TRBD1
CDR3 DNA: TGTGCCAGCTCACAGGGGGCCGCTTTCAACATTCAGTACTTC
CDR3 protein: CASSQGAAFNIQYF

J gene: TRBJ1-3
clone size: .
V gene: TRBV18
D gene: .
CDR3 DNA: TGTGCCAGCTCACAACCGGGACAAGTCTCTGGAAACACCATATATTTT
CDR3 protein: CASSQPGQVSGNTIYF

J gene: TRBJ2-1
clone size: .
V gene: TRBV11-3
D gene: TRBD2
CDR3 DNA: TGTGCCAGCAGCCTTCTAGCGGGGTCAAATGAGCAGTTCTTC
CDR3 protein: CASSLLAGSNEQFF

J gene: TRBJ1-1
clone size: few
V gene: TRBV13
D gene: .
CDR3 DNA: TGTGCCAGCATCCTTTCTGGGACGGGGACGGGTTTCTTT
CDR3 protein: CASILSGTGTGFF

J gene: TRBJ2-5
clone size: .
V gene: TRBV27
D gene: .
CDR3 DNA: TGTGCCAGCAGTTTAAGGGCAGCCACTTTATTACAAGAGACCCAGTACTTC
CDR3 protein: CASSLRAATLLQETQYF

J gene: TRBJ2-1
clone size: .
V gene: TRBV7-6
D gene: TRBD1
CDR3 DNA: TGTGCCAGCAGCCGGTGGCGGGACAGGGTGTTCTTC
CDR3 protein: CASSRWRDRVFF

J gene: TRBJ2-1
clone size: .
V gene: TRBV9
D gene: .
CDR3 DNA: TGTGCCAGCAGCGTAGGTAAATGGGCGAGCTCCTACAATGAGCAGTTCTTC
CDR3 protein: CASSVGKWASSYNEQFF

J gene: TRBJ2-7
clone size: once
V gene: TRBV11-2
D gene: TRBD2
CDR3 DNA: TGTGCCAGCAGCCCCGGTCGGGGCGGGGGGGCCTACGAGCAGTACTTC
CDR3 protein: CASSPGRGGGAYEQYF

J gene: TRBJ2-3
clone size: .
V gene: TRBV7-2
D gene: TRBD2
CDR3 DNA: TGTGCCAGCAGCTTACGGACTAGTTTGGCCACAGATACGCAGTATTTT
CDR3 protein: CASSLRTSLATDTQYF

J gene: TRBJ2-1
clone size: .
V gene: TRBV7-2
D gene: .
CDR3 DNA: TGTGCCAGCAGCTTATCGCGCGGGGGCAACAATGAGCAGTTCTTC
CDR3 protein: CASSLSRGGNNEQFF

J gene: TRBJ2-7
clone size: .
V gene: TRBV4-1
D gene: TRBD1
CDR3 DNA: TGCGCCAGCAGTCTCGACAGGGCCTACGAGCAGTACTTC
CDR3 protein: CASSLDRAYEQYF

J gene: TRBJ1-1
clone size: .
V gene: TRBV20-1
D gene: .
CDR3 DNA: TGCAGTGTTCCGGGGAACACTGAAGCTTTCTTT
CDR3 protein: CSVPGNTEAFF

J gene: TRBJ1-2
clone size: .
V gene: TRBV7-9
D gene: .
CDR3 DNA: TGTGCCAGCAGCGCAGGGTCCTATGGCTACACCTTC
CDR3 protein: CASSAGSYGYTF

J gene: TRBJ2-5
clone size: .
V gene: TRBV11-1
D gene: .
CDR3 DNA: TGTGCCAGCAGCCTGGGGGGCCGGGAGACCCAGTACTTC
CDR3 protein: CASSLGGRETQYF

J gene: TRBJ2-3
clone size: .
V gene: TRBV27
D gene: .
CDR3 DNA: TGTGCCTCCAGGGTCAGGCCCCTCACAGATACGCAGTATTTT
CDR3 protein: CASRVRPLTDTQYF

J gene: TRBJ2-3
clone size: .
V gene: TRBV7-3
D gene: .
CDR3 DNA: TGTGCCAGCAGCTTCCGGGGGTCAGATACGCAGTATTTT
CDR3 protein: CASSFRGSDTQYF

J gene: TRBJ2-3
clone size: .
V gene: TRBV11-2
D gene: TRBD2
CDR3 DNA: TGTGCCAGCAGCAAACTAGCGGGGGGTGGAGATACGCAGTATTTT
CDR3 protein: CASSKLAGGGDTQYF

J gene: TRBJ2-7
clone size: .
V gene: TRBV19
D gene: .
CDR3 DNA: TGTGCCAGTAGTATTAACCCAGGCTACGAGCAGTACTTC
CDR3 protein: CASSINPGYEQYF

J gene: TRBJ2-5
clone size: .
V gene: TRBV5-1
D gene: .
CDR3 DNA: TGCGCCAGCAGCTTGACGGAGACCCAGTACTTC
CDR3 protein: CASSLTETQYF

J gene: TRBJ2-5
clone size: .
V gene: TRBV6-1
D gene: .
CDR3 DNA: TGTGCCAGCAGCAGGAACCAAGAGACCCAGTACTTC
CDR3 protein: CASSRNQETQYF

J gene: TRBJ1-5
clone size: .
V gene: TRBV18
D gene: .
CDR3 DNA: TGTGCCAGCTCACCACCAGTCGGCACCGGAGGGGGAGTCAGCAATCAGCCCCAGCATTTT
CDR3 protein: CASSPPVGTGGGVSNQPQHF

J gene: TRBJ2-1
clone size: .
V gene: TRBV5-6
D gene: .
CDR3 DNA: TGTGCCAGCAGCTTGGGGGAGGAATACAATGAGCAGTTCTTC
CDR3 protein: CASSLGEEYNEQFF

J gene: TRBJ1-5
clone size: .
V gene: TRBV4-1
D gene: .
CDR3 DNA: TGCGCCAGCAGGCCCCCAGGGAGCAATCAGCCCCAGCATTTT
CDR3 protein: CASRPPGSNQPQHF

J gene: TRBJ2-7
clone size: .
V gene: TRBV9
D gene: .
CDR3 DNA: TGTGCCAGCCGCTACGAGCAGTACTTC
CDR3 protein: CASRYEQYF

J gene: TRBJ2-2
clone size: once
V gene: TRBV5-7
D gene: TRBD1
CDR3 DNA: TGTGCCATCCCTCCAGGGGGCAACACCGGGGAGCTGTTTTTT
CDR3 protein: CAIPPGGNTGELFF

J gene: TRBJ2-3
clone size: .
V gene: TRBV2
D gene: TRBD1
CDR3 DNA: TGTGCCAGCAGGGACAGGGTGGGAGATACGCAGTATTTT
CDR3 protein: CASRDRVGDTQYF

J gene: TRBJ1-5
clone size: .
V gene: TRBV7-8
D gene: .
CDR3 DNA: TGTGCCAGCAGTCCCCACGGGGGGGGGAATCAGCCCCAGCATTTT
CDR3 protein: CASSPHGGGNQPQHF